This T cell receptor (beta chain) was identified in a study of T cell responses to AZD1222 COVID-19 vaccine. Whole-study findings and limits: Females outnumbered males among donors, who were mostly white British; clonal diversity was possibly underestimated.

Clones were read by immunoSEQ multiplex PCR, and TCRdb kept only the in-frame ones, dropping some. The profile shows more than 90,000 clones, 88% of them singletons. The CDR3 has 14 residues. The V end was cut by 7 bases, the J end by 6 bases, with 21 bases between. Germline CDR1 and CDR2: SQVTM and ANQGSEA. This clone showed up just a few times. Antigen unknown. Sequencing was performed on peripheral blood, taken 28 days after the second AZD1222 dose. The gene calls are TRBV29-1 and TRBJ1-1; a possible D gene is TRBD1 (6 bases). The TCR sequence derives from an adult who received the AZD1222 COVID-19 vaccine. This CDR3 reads CSALTGRSFAEAFF. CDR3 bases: TGCAGCGCTTTAACAGGGCGTAGTTTCGCTGAAGCTTTCTTT.